These 25 T cell receptor beta chains originate from one sample sequenced in a study of naive and memory T cell subsets. An equimolar mix of two oligonucleotides served as the beta constant-region primer for TRBC1 and TRBC2. The ligated cDNA underwent four PCR rounds using SP2 and nested alpha and beta constant-region primers. TCRdb itself ran the UMI-ligation and nested PCR reads through MiXCR, one entry per CDR3 protein. The repertoire includes about 82,000 distinct CDR3 sequences, 8% to 9.5% of them detected once, and 0.95% to 1.5% sits in the top ten. The sample consisted of naive CD8+ T cells from blood. The receptors here all came from a human donor in good health.

The rearrangement uses TRBV28 and TRBJ2-7; no reliable D call. Germline V CDR1 and CDR2: MDHEN, SYDVKM. CDR3 size: 14 residues. V lost 6 bases and J lost 6, with 18 bases in between. The CDR3 loop reads CASSPGLPPREQYF. CDR3 DNA: TGTGCCAGCAGCCCGGGCCTTCCCCCTCGCGAGCAGTACTTC.

The chain employs TRBV28 and TRBJ2-3; 11 bases are shared with TRBD2. Germline CDR1 reads MDHEN; CDR2 reads SYDVKM. There are 16 residues in the CDR3. The J segment lost 4 bases and the V segment lost 8 bases, leaving 11 bases of the junction unmatched. CDR3 sequence: CASGLLAGGGADTQYF. DNA of the CDR3: TGTGCCAGCGGCCTCCTAGCGGGAGGCGGGGCAGATACGCAGTATTTT.

This clonotype was seen only a few times. This chain connects TRBV19 to TRBJ2-7, with D tentatively TRBD1 (6 bases). CDR3 length: 13 residues. V lost 5 bases and J 3 bases, leaving 11 bases between the germline ends. Germline-derived CDR1 and CDR2 are LNHDA and SQIVND (reference sequence). The CDR3 sequence: CASSSDRYYEQYF. The CDR3 DNA reads as TGTGCCAGTAGTTCGGACAGATACTACGAGCAGTACTTC.

This clonotype turned up a few times. This chain connects TRBV20-1 to TRBJ2-4; D possibly corresponds to TRBD2 (6 bases). V was trimmed by 5 bases and J by 2 bases, leaving 19 bases between them. This CDR3 comprises 16 residues. The germline gives CDR1 DFQATT, CDR2 SNEGSKA (reference sequence). The CDR3: CSASTGLLSPKNIQYF. The CDR3 bases are TGCAGTGCTTCCACGGGACTCCTGAGTCCCAAAAACATTCAGTACTTC.

This clonotype was seen more than once but under ten times. This chain connects TRBV27 to TRBJ2-7; 7 bases are shared with TRBD2. The V gene's germline CDR1 is MNHEY and CDR2 SMNVEV (reference sequence). This CDR3 is built from 15 residues. Trimming removed 5 bases from V and 0 bases from J; junction bases left unmatched: 7. CDR3 loop: CASSPLAVSSYEQYF. The DNA for the CDR3 is TGTGCCAGCAGTCCCCTAGCGGTTAGCTCCTACGAGCAGTACTTC.

This clonotype was counted ten times or more. The chain joins TRBV6-2 or TRBV6-3 to TRBJ2-1; 8 positions agree with TRBD2. The CDR3 extends over 13 amino acids. Trimming took 5 bases from V and 10 from J; bases not matched to a gene: 7. The V gene's germline CDR1 is MNHEY and CDR2 SVGEGT. The CDR3 sequence: CASSQSGRNEQFF. CDR3 nucleotides: TGTGCCAGCAGTCAGAGCGGGAGAAACGAGCAGTTCTTC.

Only a few counts were recorded for this clonotype. This chain joins TRBV7-2 and TRBJ2-6, with TRBD1 as a possible D gene (5 bases). The CDR3 consists of 18 residues. Trimming left V 3 bases short and J 0 bases short, with 15 bases between. In germline, CDR1 is SGHTA, CDR2 FQGNSA. As DNA, the CDR3 is TGTGCCAGCAGCTTGTTCGGAAGGGGAAGCTCTGGGGCCAACGTCCTGACTTTC. This codes for CASSLFGRGSSGANVLTF.

There are many counts of this clonotype. This chain joins TRBV13 and TRBJ2-7; the D call may be TRBD1 or TRBD2 (6 bases each). Per the germline V gene, CDR1 is PRHDT and CDR2 is FYEKMQ (reference sequence). V dropped 3 bases and J dropped 2 bases, with 14 bases sitting between them. The CDR3 contains 15 residues. The CDR3 region has the DNA TGTGCCAGCAGCTTGCGGGGACAAATAACCTACGAGCAGTACTTC. Its translation is CASSLRGQITYEQYF.

This clonotype was seen only a few times. This chain uses TRBV7-3 with TRBJ2-1; 11 nucleotides agree with TRBD1. This CDR3 region has 16 residues. V was clipped by 5 bases and J by 5 bases; unmatched bases: 8. Per germline, CDR1 SGHTA and CDR2 FQGTGA. CDR3 region: CASSDRDRGSNNEQFF. As DNA, the CDR3 is TGTGCCAGCAGCGATCGGGACAGGGGGTCGAACAATGAGCAGTTCTTC. The full variable domain, completed using reference TRBV7-3 and TRBJ2-1, is GAGVSQTPSNKVTEKGKYVELRCDPISGHTALYWYRQSLGQGPEFLIYFQGTGAADDSGLPNDRFFAVRPEGSVSTLKIQRTERGDSAVYLCASSDRDRGSNNEQFFGPGTRLTVL.

This clonotype was seen repeatedly, ten times or more. The genes are TRBV5-5 and TRBJ2-7; the D is unclear. The CDR3 sequence is 15 residues long. V lost 3 bases and J lost 3, with 16 bases in between. Germline lookup yields CDR1 SGHKS and CDR2 YYEKEE (reference sequence). This chain's CDR3 is CASSSQPRQVYEQYF. The CDR3 DNA reads TGTGCCAGCAGCTCTCAACCCCGACAAGTCTACGAGCAGTACTTC.

In this sample, this clonotype turned up many times. V and J are TRBV28 and TRBJ1-1; D call uncertain. This CDR3 contains 13 residues. Per the germline V gene, CDR1 is MDHEN and CDR2 is SYDVKM. The ends were cut back, 4 bases at V and 1 base at J, with 7 bases in the middle. The CDR3 region has the DNA TGTGCCAGCAGTTACACATGGAACACTGAAGCTTTCTTT. Its translation is CASSYTWNTEAFF.

The V gene is TRBV10-2, the J gene TRBJ1-1; 10 nucleotides match TRBD1. CDR1 WSHSY and CDR2 SAAADI come from the germline V gene. J was trimmed by 6 bases and V by 6 bases; bases with no gene match: 4. This CDR3 contains 13 residues. Here the CDR3 reads CASRPGQGPEAFF. For the CDR3, the DNA is TGCGCCAGCAGACCGGGACAGGGGCCTGAAGCTTTCTTT.

The sample holds a few counts of this clonotype. Written as DNA, the CDR3 is TGCAGCGTTCAACCGACCGGACAGCTTAACTATGGCTACACCTTC. Translation: CSVQPTGQLNYGYTF. The chain employs TRBV29-1 and TRBJ1-2; tentatively, D is TRBD1 (6 bases). Germline V CDR1 and CDR2: SQVTM, ANQGSEA. CDR3 length equals 15 residues. With 5 bases removed from V and 1 base from J, the gap between germline ends came to 17 bases.

This clonotype was seen more than once but under ten times. J is TRBJ1-2 and V is TRBV9; 10 bases are a match to TRBD1. Germline V gives CDR1 SGDLS, CDR2 YYNGEE. This CDR3 contains 16 residues. V trimming: 2 bases; J trimming: 3 bases; junction bases outside the gene matches: 7. The CDR3 bases are TGTGCCAGCAGCGTCTCTAGGACAGGGGGAGACTATGGCTACACCTTC. Its protein is CASSVSRTGGDYGYTF.

This clonotype has a count of ten or more. This rearrangement joins TRBV29-1 to TRBJ2-1; 11 bases map to TRBD2. The germline CDR1 and CDR2 sequences are SQVTM and ANQGSEA. The V and J ends lost 2 bases and 3 bases, in that order; junction bases with no gene match: 3. This CDR3 has 15 amino acids. The CDR3: CSVERLAGFYNEQFF. The CDR3 nucleotides read TGCAGCGTTGAACGACTAGCGGGATTCTACAATGAGCAGTTCTTC.

The chain joins TRBV6-2 or TRBV6-3 to TRBJ1-1, with D maybe TRBD1 (5 bases). CDR1 and CDR2 from the germline V gene are MNHEY and SVGEGT. Trimming pared 4 bases from V and 0 bases from J, leaving 9 bases between. The length of the CDR3 is 14 residues. The chain's CDR3 is CASSSGLMNTEAFF. The CDR3 DNA reads as TGTGCCAGCAGTTCGGGACTTATGAACACTGAAGCTTTCTTT.

The chain couples TRBV6-2 or TRBV6-3 to TRBJ1-6; D gene uncertain. V gave up 5 bases and J gave up 11 bases, with 16 bases separating them. This CDR3 is 14 amino acids long. Germline V CDR1 and CDR2: MNHEY, SVGEGT. The CDR3 region has the DNA TGTGCCAGCAGTCTATCTATGGAATCAACACCCCTCCACTTT. It specifies CASSLSMESTPLHF.

The CDR3 loop reads CASMRYPDRDNTGELFF. For the CDR3, the DNA is TGTGCCAGCATGCGGTACCCGGACAGAGACAACACCGGGGAGCTGTTTTTT. This chain connects TRBV28 to TRBJ2-2; a possible D gene is TRBD1 (6 bases). The V gene's germline CDR1 is MDHEN and CDR2 SYDVKM. The germline V and J ends were trimmed by 7 bases and 2 bases, with 20 bases remaining between them. The length of the CDR3 is 17 residues.

V gene TRBV6-2 or TRBV6-3 combines with J gene TRBJ1-1, with 9 bases aligning to TRBD1. This CDR3 comprises 14 residues. In germline, CDR1 is MNHEY, CDR2 SVGEGT. Trimming cost V 6 bases and J 2 bases; bases outside gene matches: 4. The CDR3 DNA reads as TGTGCCAGCAGGGACAGGGGTTTCAACACTGAAGCTTTCTTT. Residues: CASRDRGFNTEAFF.

V usage is TRBV28 and J usage is TRBJ2-5, with 14 positions matching TRBD2. The junction had 9 bases not matched to a gene; V was cut back by 5 bases and J by 4 bases. The CDR3 is made up of 17 amino acids. Germline V gene data show CDR1 as MDHEN and CDR2 as SYDVKM. The chain's CDR3 is CASSPGTSGSKRETQYF. The DNA of the CDR3 is TGTGCCAGCAGTCCAGGGACTAGCGGGAGCAAGCGAGAGACCCAGTACTTC.

This clonotype was observed many times. The chain has TRBV20-1 and TRBJ2-3, with 9 bases identical to TRBD2. Trimming cost V 4 bases and J 5 bases; bases outside gene matches: 10. The CDR3 extends over 15 amino acids. Germline CDR1 reads DFQATT; CDR2 reads SNEGSKA (reference sequence). For the CDR3, the DNA is TGCAGTGCTACGTCGATAGCGGGAGTAGGAGATACGCAGTATTTT. Translation gives CSATSIAGVGDTQYF.

This clonotype appeared a few times. The chain couples TRBV7-9 to TRBJ1-4; TRBD1 is a possible D gene (6 bases). Germline CDR1 reads SEHNR; CDR2 reads FQNEAQ (reference sequence). The CDR3 is made up of 16 amino acids. Trimming stripped 7 bases from V and 2 bases from J, with 17 bases between. CDR3 DNA: TGTGCCAGCACCTATGGGGGGGGCCGCACTAATGAAAAACTGTTTTTT. Translation gives CASTYGGGRTNEKLFF. Based on the CDR3 plus reference TRBV7-9 and TRBJ1-4, the full variable domain is DTGVSQNPRHKITKRGQNVTFRCDPISEHNRLYWYRQTLGQGPEFLTYFQNEAQLEKSRLLSDRFSAERPKGSFSTLEIQRTEQGDSAMYLCASTYGGGRTNEKLFFGSGTQLSVL.

This clonotype was picked up many times. V is TRBV10-3 and J is TRBJ1-2; possible D gene TRBD1, 6 bases. Germline CDR1 reads ENHRY; CDR2 reads SYGVKD. The CDR3 length is 15 residues. Trimming pared 10 bases from V and 2 bases from J, leaving 20 bases between. This CDR3 reads CATFSLVGTNYGYTF. For the CDR3, the DNA is TGTGCCACCTTCTCGCTCGTGGGGACAAACTATGGCTACACCTTC.

This clonotype occurred a few times. The chain combines TRBV7-2 with TRBJ2-5, with 11 positions matching TRBD2. Per germline, CDR1 SGHTA and CDR2 FQGNSA. V lost 4 bases to trimming and J lost 1 base; unmatched junction nucleotides: 11. The CDR3 covers 18 residues. The CDR3 coding sequence is TGTGCCAGCAGCTCCCCGGGGGGACTAGCGGACCCCCAAGAGACCCAGTACTTC. Translating it yields CASSSPGGLADPQETQYF.

The chain joins TRBV27 to TRBJ2-7; TRBD2 agrees at 8 bases. Looked up from germline, CDR1 is MNHEY and CDR2 is SMNVEV (reference sequence). This CDR3 comprises 11 residues. V trimming: 5 bases; J trimming: 9 bases; junction bases outside the gene matches: 3. In DNA form, the CDR3 reads TGTGCCAGCAGTCCCGGGGGGGTGCAGTACTTC. This codes for CASSPGGVQYF.